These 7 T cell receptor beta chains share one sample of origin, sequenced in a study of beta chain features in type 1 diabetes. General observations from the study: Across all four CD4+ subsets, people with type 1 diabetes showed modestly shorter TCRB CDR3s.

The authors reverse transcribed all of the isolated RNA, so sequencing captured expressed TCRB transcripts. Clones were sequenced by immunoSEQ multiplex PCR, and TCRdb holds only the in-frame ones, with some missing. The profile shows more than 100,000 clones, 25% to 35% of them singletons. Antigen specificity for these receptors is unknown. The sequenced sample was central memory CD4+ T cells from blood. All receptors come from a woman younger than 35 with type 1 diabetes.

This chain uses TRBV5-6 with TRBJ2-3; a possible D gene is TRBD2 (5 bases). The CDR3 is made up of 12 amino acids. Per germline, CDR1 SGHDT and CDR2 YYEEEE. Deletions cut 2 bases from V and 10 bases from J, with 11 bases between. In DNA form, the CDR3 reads TGTGCCAGCAGCTTTTCTAGGGAGTCGCAGTATTTT. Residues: CASSFSRESQYF.

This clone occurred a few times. This CDR3 is CASSHGGLAGTYEQYV. The DNA for the CDR3 is TGTGCCAGCTCACATGGTGGACTAGCGGGCACCTACGAGCAGTACGTC. V gene TRBV18 combines with J gene TRBJ2-7, with TRBD2 identical over 11 bases. CDR3 length: 16 amino acids. Looked up from germline, CDR1 is KGHSH and CDR2 is LQKENI. With 4 bases clipped from V and 2 bases from J, the junction kept 7 bases outside the gene matches.

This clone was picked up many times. CDR3 nucleotides: TGTGCCAGCAGCGAGGGGGCTCAGAGCAATCAGCCCCAGCATTTT. The encoded protein is CASSEGAQSNQPQHF. The genes are TRBV7-9 and TRBJ1-5; 7 positions agree with TRBD1. This CDR3 has 15 residues. Germline CDR1 is SEHNR and CDR2 is FQNEAQ (reference sequence). After removal of 5 bases from V and 1 base from J, the junction contained 5 bases not matched to a gene.

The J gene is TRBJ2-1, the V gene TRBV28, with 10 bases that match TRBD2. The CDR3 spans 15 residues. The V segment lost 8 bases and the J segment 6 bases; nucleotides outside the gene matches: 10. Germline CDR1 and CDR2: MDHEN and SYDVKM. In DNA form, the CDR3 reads TGTGCCAGCCTCTTAAGCGGGAGGGGGACCAATGAGCAGTTCTTC. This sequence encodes CASLLSGRGTNEQFF.

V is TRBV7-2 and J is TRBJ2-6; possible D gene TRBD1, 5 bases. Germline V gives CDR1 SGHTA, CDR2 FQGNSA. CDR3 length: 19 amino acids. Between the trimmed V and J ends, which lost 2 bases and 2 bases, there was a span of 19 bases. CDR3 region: CASSLIIQARTAGANVLTF. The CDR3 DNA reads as TGTGCCAGCAGCTTAATCATACAGGCCCGAACCGCTGGGGCCAACGTCCTGACTTTC.

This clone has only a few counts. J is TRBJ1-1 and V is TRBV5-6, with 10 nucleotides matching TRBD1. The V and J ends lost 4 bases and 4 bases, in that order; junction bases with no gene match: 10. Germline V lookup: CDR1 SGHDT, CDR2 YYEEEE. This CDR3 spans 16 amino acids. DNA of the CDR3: TGTGCCAGCAGCCCAAGCCTAGGACAGGGGGGCACTGAAGCTTTCTTT. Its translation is CASSPSLGQGGTEAFF. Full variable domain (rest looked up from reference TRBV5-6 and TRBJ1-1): DAGVTQSPTHLIKTRGQQVTLRCSPKSGHDTVSWYQQALGQGPQFIFQYYEEEERQRGNFPDRFSGHQFPNYSSELNVNALLLGDSALYLCASSPSLGQGGTEAFFGQGTRLTVV.

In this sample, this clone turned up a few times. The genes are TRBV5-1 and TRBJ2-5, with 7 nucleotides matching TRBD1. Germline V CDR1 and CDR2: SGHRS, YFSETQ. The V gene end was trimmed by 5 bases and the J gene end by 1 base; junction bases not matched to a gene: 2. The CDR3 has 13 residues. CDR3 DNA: TGCGCCAGCAGTACAGGGGCCCAAGAGACCCAGTACTTC. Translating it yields CASSTGAQETQYF.